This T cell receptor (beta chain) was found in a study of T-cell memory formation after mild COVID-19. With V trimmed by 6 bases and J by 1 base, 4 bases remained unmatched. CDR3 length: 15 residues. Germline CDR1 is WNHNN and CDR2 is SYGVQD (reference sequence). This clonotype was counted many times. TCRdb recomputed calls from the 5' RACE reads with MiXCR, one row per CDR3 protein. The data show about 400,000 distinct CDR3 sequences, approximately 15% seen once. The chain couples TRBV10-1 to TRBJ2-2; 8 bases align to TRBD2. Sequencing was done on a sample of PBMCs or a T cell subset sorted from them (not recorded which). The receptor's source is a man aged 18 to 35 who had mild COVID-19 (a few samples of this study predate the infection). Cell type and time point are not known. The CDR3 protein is CASRPGGVNTGELFF. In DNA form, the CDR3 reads TGCGCCAGCAGGCCCGGGGGGGTGAACACCGGGGAGCTGTTTTTT.